This T cell receptor beta chain was identified during a study of neoadjuvant anti-PD-1 for oral cavity cancer. Generated by immunoSEQ multiplex PCR, the TCRdb table keeps only in-frame clones and is missing some. The table has 15,000 to 20,000 clones, about 70% seen once. CDR1 is SGHRS, CDR2 YFSETQ, per germline. V lost 0 bases and J lost 4, with 11 bases in between. The CDR3 length is 15 residues. Analysis of PBMCs was direct, with no culture step. The source material was PBMCs, sampled before nivolumab (anti-PD-1) treatment. The source of this sequence is a person between 40 and 79 years old with oral cavity squamous cell carcinoma. The J gene is TRBJ1-5, the V gene TRBV5-1, with unresolved D. The CDR3, as DNA: TGCGCCAGCAGCTTGGAGGGTGTCAGGAATCAGCCCCAGCATTTT. Protein sequence: CASSLEGVRNQPQHF.